This entry is about one T cell receptor (beta chain). Its antigen is still unknown. Repertoires were generated with immunoSEQ multiplex PCR, while TCRdb's copy carries only in-frame clones and drops some. The sample contains some 170,000 clones, about 89% of which appear only once. This entry belongs to a study of T cell responses to AZD1222 COVID-19 vaccine. On the study more broadly: Recipients boosted at about 4 weeks or about 12 weeks are pooled. General observations from the study: Only five to seven individuals given AZD1222 were seropositive at baseline.

Looked up from germline, CDR1 is SNHLY and CDR2 is FYNNEI. With 9 bases removed from V and 0 bases from J, the gap between germline ends came to 3 bases. The CDR3 spans 11 residues. The origin of this receptor is an adult in good health. Material: peripheral blood, obtained on day 0 of AZD1222 vaccination. The chain links TRBV2 to TRBJ2-4; D not certain. In nucleotides, the CDR3 is TGTGCCAGACAAGCCAAAAACATTCAGTACTTC. It codes for CARQAKNIQYF.